A selection of T cell receptor beta chains follows, all from one sample in a study of blood T cell repertoires in COVID-19. Data came from immunoSEQ multiplex PCR; TCRdb stores just in-frame clones and leaves some out. This sample carries around 190,000 clones, roughly 77% of them seen once, and the ten largest clones take about 9%. The sequencing sample was made of PBMCs or T cells enriched from blood (not recorded which). The receptors stem from a man between 35 and 55 years old who had recovered from COVID-19. Both conserved end residues are part of each CDR3. D genes are given only for firm matches. Part of the rows lack a size; the others show once, few, many or a class for expanded clones.

V gene: TRBV3-1/TRBV3-2; D gene: NA; J gene: TRBJ2-1; clone size: NA; CDR3 DNA: TGTGCCAGCAGCCCCATCTCCTACAATGAGCAGTTCTTC; CDR3 protein: CASSPISYNEQFF
V gene: TRBV2; D gene: TRBD1; J gene: TRBJ2-1; clone size: NA; CDR3 DNA: TGTGCCAGCAGTGGGACCAATGACAGGGTGTGGTACAATGAGCAGTTCTTC; CDR3 protein: CASSGTNDRVWYNEQFF
V gene: TRBV3-1/TRBV3-2; D gene: NA; J gene: TRBJ2-7; clone size: NA; CDR3 DNA: TGTGCCAGCAGCCAGCGGCACGAGCAGTACTTC; CDR3 protein: CASSQRHEQYF
V gene: TRBV6-2/TRBV6-3; D gene: TRBD2; J gene: TRBJ2-5; clone size: NA; CDR3 DNA: TGTGCCAGCGGCCCTTCCGGGACTATCCCAGAGACCCAGTACTTC; CDR3 protein: CASGPSGTIPETQYF
V gene: TRBV2; D gene: NA; J gene: TRBJ1-2; clone size: NA; CDR3 DNA: TGTGCCAGCAGTGATGCAGGGACACCCAACTATGGCTACACCTTC; CDR3 protein: CASSDAGTPNYGYTF
V gene: TRBV2; D gene: NA; J gene: TRBJ1-1; clone size: NA; CDR3 DNA: TGTGCCAGCAGTTTTAGATTAAACACTGAAGCTTTCTTT; CDR3 protein: CASSFRLNTEAFF
V gene: TRBV11-2; D gene: TRBD2; J gene: TRBJ2-1; clone size: NA; CDR3 DNA: TGTGCCAGCAGTCCCGGGACTAGCCTCTACAATGAGCAGTTCTTC; CDR3 protein: CASSPGTSLYNEQFF
V gene: TRBV9; D gene: NA; J gene: TRBJ1-6; clone size: NA; CDR3 DNA: TGTGCCAGCAGCCCACGTACTAATAATTCACCCCTCCACTTT; CDR3 protein: CASSPRTNNSPLHF
V gene: TRBV7-2; D gene: TRBD2; J gene: TRBJ2-5; clone size: NA; CDR3 DNA: TGTGCCAGCAGCACAATTAGCGGGACCTTCGAAGAGACCCAGTACTTC; CDR3 protein: CASSTISGTFEETQYF
V gene: TRBV6-4; D gene: TRBD2; J gene: TRBJ2-3; clone size: few; CDR3 DNA: TGTGCCAGCAGTGACTCCTCACTAGCGGCTAGCACAGATACGCAGTATTTT; CDR3 protein: CASSDSSLAASTDTQYF
V gene: TRBV7-3; D gene: TRBD1; J gene: TRBJ2-6; clone size: NA; CDR3 DNA: TGTGCCAGCAGCGCCCGGACAGGGATGGGGGCCAACGTCCTGACTTTC; CDR3 protein: CASSARTGMGANVLTF
V gene: TRBV6-5; D gene: NA; J gene: TRBJ1-2; clone size: once; CDR3 DNA: TGTGCCAGCACCAAACAGGCACCGGGGGACTATGGCTACACCTTC; CDR3 protein: CASTKQAPGDYGYTF
V gene: TRBV18; D gene: TRBD1; J gene: TRBJ1-2; clone size: NA; CDR3 DNA: TGTGCCAGCTCCCCCCAAGGACAGGGGGCGCAGGGCTACACCTTC; CDR3 protein: CASSPQGQGAQGYTF
V gene: TRBV18; D gene: NA; J gene: TRBJ1-6; clone size: NA; CDR3 DNA: TGTGCCAGCTCACAGGGGCAGGGGTCACCCCTCCACTTT; CDR3 protein: CASSQGQGSPLHF
V gene: TRBV2; D gene: TRBD1; J gene: TRBJ1-1; clone size: NA; CDR3 DNA: TGTGCCAGCAGATCGATGACAGGGGGGAACACTGAAGCTTTCTTT; CDR3 protein: CASRSMTGGNTEAFF
V gene: TRBV19; D gene: TRBD1; J gene: TRBJ1-2; clone size: NA; CDR3 DNA: TGTGCCAGTAGTCCCGACAGGGGGCTGAACTATGGCTACACCTTC; CDR3 protein: CASSPDRGLNYGYTF
V gene: TRBV6-5; D gene: NA; J gene: TRBJ1-1; clone size: NA; CDR3 DNA: TGTGCCAGCAGGGCTCTGGGGGCCACTGAAGCTTTCTTT; CDR3 protein: CASRALGATEAFF
V gene: TRBV19; D gene: NA; J gene: TRBJ1-1; clone size: NA; CDR3 DNA: TGTGCCAGTAGCGTGGGACACTCATCAAACACTGAAGCTTTCTTT; CDR3 protein: CASSVGHSSNTEAFF
V gene: TRBV5-1; D gene: NA; J gene: TRBJ2-1; clone size: NA; CDR3 DNA: TGCGCCAGCAGCCTGTTACAGGTATCCTACAATGAGCAGTTCTTC; CDR3 protein: CASSLLQVSYNEQFF
V gene: TRBV5-4; D gene: NA; J gene: TRBJ1-1; clone size: NA; CDR3 DNA: TGTGCCAGCAGCTTGGGTGGTGCGGGTGCCCGGGCTTTCTTT; CDR3 protein: CASSLGGAGARAFF
V gene: TRBV19; D gene: NA; J gene: TRBJ1-2; clone size: NA; CDR3 DNA: TGTGCCAGTAGTATAGATCGTGGCTACACCTTC; CDR3 protein: CASSIDRGYTF
V gene: TRBV7-9; D gene: NA; J gene: TRBJ1-3; clone size: NA; CDR3 DNA: TGTGCCAGCAGCCCCTCCTCTGGAAACACCATATATTTT; CDR3 protein: CASSPSSGNTIYF
V gene: TRBV19; D gene: TRBD2; J gene: TRBJ2-7; clone size: NA; CDR3 DNA: TGTGCCAGTAGTAAACAAGCGGGGGGCCGCTACGAGCAGTACTTC; CDR3 protein: CASSKQAGGRYEQYF
V gene: TRBV10-3; D gene: TRBD2; J gene: TRBJ2-1; clone size: NA; CDR3 DNA: TGTGCCATCAATGGCGGGAGGGATAATGAGCAGTTCTTC; CDR3 protein: CAINGGRDNEQFF
V gene: TRBV7-9; D gene: TRBD1; J gene: TRBJ2-6; clone size: NA; CDR3 DNA: TGTGCCAGCAGCCGCGGACAGGGGGCTTCTGGGGCCAACGTCCTGACTTTC; CDR3 protein: CASSRGQGASGANVLTF